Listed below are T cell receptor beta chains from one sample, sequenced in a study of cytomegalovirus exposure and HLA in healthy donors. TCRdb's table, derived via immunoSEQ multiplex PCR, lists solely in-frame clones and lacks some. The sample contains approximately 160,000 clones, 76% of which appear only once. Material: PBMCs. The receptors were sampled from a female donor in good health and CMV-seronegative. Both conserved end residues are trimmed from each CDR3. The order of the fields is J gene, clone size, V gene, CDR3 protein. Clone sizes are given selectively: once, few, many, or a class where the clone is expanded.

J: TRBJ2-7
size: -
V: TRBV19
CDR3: ASSMGGLAGDSYEQY

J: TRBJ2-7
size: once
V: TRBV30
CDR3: AWSPLSIGGGWNEQY

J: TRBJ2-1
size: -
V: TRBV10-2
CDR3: ASSSTSANEQF

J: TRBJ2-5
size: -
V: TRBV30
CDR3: AWTRSGGGSETQY

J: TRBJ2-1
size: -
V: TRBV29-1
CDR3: SVGGGSGGATFVYNEQF

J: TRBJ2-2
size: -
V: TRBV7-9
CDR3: ASAKIVAGVIVDTGELF

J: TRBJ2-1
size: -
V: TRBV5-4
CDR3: ASSLAMGQGSYNEQF

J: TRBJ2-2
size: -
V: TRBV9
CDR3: ASSVGGGQDLTGELF

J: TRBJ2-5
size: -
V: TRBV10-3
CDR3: AIARVAGGGETQY

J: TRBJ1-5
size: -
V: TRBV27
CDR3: ASSLSLGGNQPQH

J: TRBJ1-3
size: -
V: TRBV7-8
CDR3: ASSYGQAGNTIY

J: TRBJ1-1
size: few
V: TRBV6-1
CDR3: AGARDRGGDISF

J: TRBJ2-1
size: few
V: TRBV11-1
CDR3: ASSLGGDLSYNEQF

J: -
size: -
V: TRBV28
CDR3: ASSFLRTANSYEQY

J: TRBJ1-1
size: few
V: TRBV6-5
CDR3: ASTKTGGNTEAF

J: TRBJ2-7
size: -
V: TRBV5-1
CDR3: ASSLGGSAYEQY

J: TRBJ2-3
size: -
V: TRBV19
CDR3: ASSAGLARSFTDTQY

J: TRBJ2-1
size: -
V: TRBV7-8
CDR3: ASSLAFGGSSYNEQF

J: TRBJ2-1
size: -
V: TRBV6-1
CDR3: ATCRGAHNEQF

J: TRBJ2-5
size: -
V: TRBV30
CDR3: AWSVRSGGPSRTQY

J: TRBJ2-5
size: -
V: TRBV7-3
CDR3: ASSQNSQETQY

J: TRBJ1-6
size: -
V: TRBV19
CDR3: ASSIMQGDNSPLH

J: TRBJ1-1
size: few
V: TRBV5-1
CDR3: ASSGGGSG

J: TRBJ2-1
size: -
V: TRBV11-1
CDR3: ASSLEGSGVLTNNEQF

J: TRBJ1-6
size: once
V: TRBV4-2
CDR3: ASSQDPRRLSNSPLH

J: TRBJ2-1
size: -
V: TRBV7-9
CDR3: ASSLRAGGYNEQF

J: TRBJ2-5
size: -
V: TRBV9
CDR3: ASSVGVDSRETQY

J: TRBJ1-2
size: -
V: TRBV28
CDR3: ASSSPGSFYGYT